Following are 22 T cell receptor beta chains from one sample sequenced in a study of T-cell memory formation after mild COVID-19. TCRdb reanalysed the 5' RACE reads using MiXCR and keeps one entry per CDR3 protein. The top ten clones hold around 7.8% of a sample with about 560,000 distinct CDR3 sequences, 15% to 20% of them seen once. Sample: PBMCs or a T cell subset sorted from them (not recorded which). The receptors were gathered from an adult woman who had mild COVID-19 (a few samples of this study predate the infection). Cell type and time point are not known.

This chain links TRBV12-3 or TRBV12-4 with TRBJ1-2; tentative D call: TRBD1 (6 bases). V was cut by 5 bases and J by 2 bases, with 12 bases left in between. The CDR3 contains 14 residues. The CDR3 region is CASSMGQINYGYTF. CDR3 nucleotides: TGTGCCAGCAGTATGGGACAAATAAACTATGGCTACACCTTC.

J is TRBJ2-1 and V is TRBV5-4; 11 bases line up with TRBD1. The CDR3 spans 15 residues. V shed 4 bases, J shed 7 bases, and the junction held 7 bases outside the gene matches. Looked up from germline, CDR1 is SGHNT and CDR2 is YYREEE (reference sequence). CDR3: CASSAGQGAGNEQFF. The CDR3 DNA reads TGTGCCAGCAGCGCAGGACAGGGGGCTGGGAATGAGCAGTTCTTC.

This clonotype was recorded a few times. This chain uses TRBV7-3 with TRBJ2-1; D is tentatively TRBD1 or TRBD2 (5 bases each). Trimming removed 2 bases at V and 0 bases at J, with 11 bases between. Germline values: CDR1 SGHTA, CDR2 FQGTGA. The CDR3 sequence is 16 residues long. The CDR3 coding sequence is TGTGCCAGCAGCTTATCTGGGGGTCCCTCCTACAATGAGCAGTTCTTC. Translated: CASSLSGGPSYNEQFF.

This clonotype was found many times. The chain recombines TRBV7-6 with TRBJ2-7, with 9 bases matching TRBD1. The CDR3 runs to 15 residues. The germline gives CDR1 SGHVS, CDR2 FNYEAQ. V was clipped by 5 bases and J by 5 bases; unmatched bases: 10. DNA for the CDR3: TGTGCCAGCAGCCCGCAACAGGGGGCAGGAGACGAGCAGTACTTC. Protein sequence: CASSPQQGAGDEQYF.

The J gene is TRBJ1-1, the V gene TRBV12-3 or TRBV12-4; D gene uncertain. The CDR3 spans 15 residues. The germline V and J ends were trimmed by 6 bases and 5 bases, with 19 bases remaining between them. The CDR3 loop is CASSSGREGRTEAFF. The CDR3 DNA reads as TGTGCCAGCAGCTCCGGACGGGAGGGTAGGACTGAAGCTTTCTTT.

This chain joins TRBV29-1 and TRBJ1-1; TRBD1 might be the D (6 bases). The germline CDR1 and CDR2 sequences are SQVTM and ANQGSEA. The V end lost 7 bases, the J end lost 0 bases, and 12 bases lay between the germline ends. This CDR3 region has 13 residues. CDR3 loop: CSGAGHLNTEAFF. The CDR3 DNA is TGCAGCGGCGCGGGACATTTGAACACTGAAGCTTTCTTT.

The rearrangement joins TRBV18 to TRBJ2-3; no reliable D call. This CDR3 spans 13 amino acids. CDR1 and CDR2 from the germline V gene are KGHSH and LQKENI. V lost 0 bases to trimming and J lost 5 bases, with 6 bases between them. The CDR3 bases are TGTGCCAGCTCACCACCAGGAATAGATACGCAGTATTTT. This codes for CASSPPGIDTQYF.

The genes are TRBV28 and TRBJ1-2; 12 nucleotides line up with TRBD1. J gave up 6 bases and V 4 bases, and 9 bases lay outside the gene matches. This CDR3 contains 16 residues. Germline V CDR1 and CDR2: MDHEN, SYDVKM. CDR3 loop: CASSYSPGTGGDGYTF. Here the CDR3 DNA reads TGTGCCAGCAGTTATTCGCCCGGGACAGGGGGCGATGGCTACACCTTC.

This clonotype has a handful of counts. The chain combines TRBV30 with TRBJ1-2, with D perhaps TRBD1 (6 bases). This CDR3 has 14 residues. In germline, CDR1 is GTSNPN, CDR2 SVGIG (reference sequence). Trimming removed 2 bases from V and 6 bases from J, with 16 bases in between. The CDR3 nucleotides are TGTGCCTGGAGTTCCGGGGGCCTACTCCATGGCTACACCTTC. It is translated as CAWSSGGLLHGYTF.

The sample holds a few counts of this clonotype. This chain connects TRBV5-6 to TRBJ2-4; D is uncertain. This CDR3 is built from 13 residues. V dropped 6 bases and J dropped 8 bases, with 15 bases sitting between them. Germline lookup yields CDR1 SGHDT and CDR2 YYEEEE. CDR3 nucleotides: TGTGCCAGCACAACCCGGCCTTTGGACATTCAGTACTTC. This encodes CASTTRPLDIQYF.

This clonotype was counted a few times. This chain links TRBV30 with TRBJ2-2; no firm D call. CDR3 length: 14 amino acids. Between the trimmed V and J ends, which lost 1 base and 4 bases, there was a span of 10 bases. Germline-derived CDR1 and CDR2 are GTSNPN and SVGIG (reference sequence). The CDR3 region is CAWSAGPGTGELFF. As DNA, the CDR3 is TGTGCCTGGAGTGCAGGACCGGGCACCGGGGAGCTGTTTTTT.

A few counts support this clonotype. V is TRBV6-6 and J is TRBJ1-5; D not certain. The CDR3 totals 15 residues. Germline lookup yields CDR1 MNHNY and CDR2 SVGAGI (reference sequence). The germline V and J ends were trimmed by 0 bases and 4 bases, with 10 bases remaining between them. In DNA, the CDR3 is TGTGCCAGCAGTTACTCGGGGTTCAATAATCAGCCCCAGCATTTT. Its translation is CASSYSGFNNQPQHF.

V and J are TRBV12-3 or TRBV12-4 and TRBJ2-1, with D tentatively TRBD1 or TRBD2 (5 bases each). The V end was cut by 6 bases, the J end by 15 bases, with 18 bases between. The CDR3 has 12 amino acids. The CDR3 coding sequence is TGTGCCAGCAGCCCTACCCGGGACCAGTCGTTCTTC. This translates into CASSPTRDQSFF.

J is TRBJ2-7 and V is TRBV12-3 or TRBV12-4, with unresolved D. With 4 bases removed from V and 3 bases from J, the gap between germline ends came to 10 bases. The CDR3 has 13 amino acids. The CDR3, as DNA: TGTGCCAGCAGTTCGAGCACCAACTACGAGCAGTACTTC. Protein product: CASSSSTNYEQYF.

This clonotype came up many times. J is TRBJ2-3 and V is TRBV7-2, with 8 bases lining up with TRBD2. The junction had 7 bases not matched to a gene; V was cut back by 0 bases and J by 2 bases. Germline lookup yields CDR1 SGHTA and CDR2 FQGNSA. The CDR3 sequence is 17 residues long. CDR3 residues: CASSLAGTRRPTDTQYF. CDR3 DNA: TGTGCCAGCAGCTTAGCGGGGACTAGGAGGCCCACAGATACGCAGTATTTT.

The rearrangement links TRBV30 to TRBJ1-2, with unresolved D. Trimming cost V 0 bases and J 1 base, with 9 bases left between them. Germline V gene data show CDR1 as GTSNPN and CDR2 as SVGIG (reference sequence). This CDR3 has 14 amino acids. CDR3 loop: CAWSVLQRNYGYTF. The CDR3 DNA is TGTGCCTGGAGTGTTCTACAACGTAACTATGGCTACACCTTC.

This chain joins TRBV5-1 and TRBJ2-5; 8 bases match TRBD1. V gave up 5 bases and J gave up 5 bases; unmatched junction bases: 14. The CDR3 runs to 16 residues. Germline assignment: CDR1 SGHRS and CDR2 YFSETQ. Here the CDR3 reads CASRSAGGTGWETQYF. The CDR3 DNA follows: TGCGCCAGCAGGTCGGCAGGGGGCACAGGTTGGGAGACCCAGTACTTC.

The V gene is TRBV20-1, the J gene TRBJ2-1; 11 bases fit TRBD2. The germline gives CDR1 DFQATT, CDR2 SNEGSKA (reference sequence). The J segment lost 0 bases and the V segment lost 6 bases, leaving 7 bases of the junction unmatched. The length of the CDR3 is 16 residues. As DNA, the CDR3 is TGCAGTGCGGCGACTAGCGGGGCGAGCTCCTACAATGAGCAGTTCTTC. Amino acids: CSAATSGASSYNEQFF.

This clonotype occurred a few times. This chain connects TRBV5-1 to TRBJ1-4; 8 bases fit TRBD1. The length of the CDR3 is 14 residues. Germline V gene sequence: CDR1 SGHRS, CDR2 YFSETQ. With V trimmed by 1 base and J by 6 bases, 2 bases remained unmatched. CDR3 bases: TGCGCCAGCAGCTTGAAGACAGGGGATGAAAAACTGTTTTTT. Translated: CASSLKTGDEKLFF. The variable domain in full, with the rest retrieved from reference TRBV5-1 and TRBJ1-4, is KAGVTQTPRYLIKTRGQQVTLSCSPISGHRSVSWYQQTPGQGLQFLFEYFSETQRNKGNFPGRFSGRQFSNSRSEMNVSTLELGDSALYLCASSLKTGDEKLFFGSGTQLSVL.

This clonotype was counted a single time. V usage is TRBV4-2 and J usage is TRBJ2-1; 8 bases agree with TRBD2. The length of the CDR3 is 17 residues. The J segment lost 0 bases and the V segment lost 1 base, leaving 5 bases of the junction unmatched. Germline CDR1 is LGHNA and CDR2 is YNFKEQ. CDR3 protein: CASSQAYGTSSYNEQFF. DNA of the CDR3: TGTGCCAGCAGCCAAGCTTACGGGACTAGCTCCTACAATGAGCAGTTCTTC.

The chain has TRBV6-5 and TRBJ2-7; D may be TRBD2 (5 bases). V lost 2 bases and J 2 bases, leaving 7 bases between the germline ends. CDR3 size: 13 residues. Germline values: CDR1 MNHEY, CDR2 SVGAGI. CDR3 DNA sequence: TGTGCCAGCAGTTACAGGGAGACCTACGAGCAGTACTTC. It codes for CASSYRETYEQYF.

The CDR3 loop is CASSLGVGANTDTQYF. DNA for the CDR3: TGTGCCAGCAGCTTAGGCGTGGGGGCAAACACAGATACGCAGTATTTT. V gene TRBV7-9 combines with J gene TRBJ2-3; D is perhaps TRBD1 (6 bases). The CDR3 runs 16 residues. The ends were cut back, 1 base at V and 2 bases at J, with 13 bases in the middle. Germline V gene lookup returns CDR1 SEHNR and CDR2 FQNEAQ (reference sequence).